Listed below are T cell receptor beta chains from one sample, sequenced in a study of cytomegalovirus exposure and HLA in healthy donors. Sequencing used immunoSEQ multiplex PCR; TCRdb keeps in-frame clones, though not all of them. The sample records about 92,000 clones, 90% to 95% being singletons. Sequenced sample: PBMCs. These receptors were collected from a young woman in good health and CMV-seropositive. The CDR3 runs from the conserved cysteine through the conserved F or W. Each record gives: J gene, D gene, V gene, clone size, CDR3 protein, CDR3 DNA. The D gene is left open where the match is weak. The size entry is marked missing in some rows and otherwise reads once, few, many or a size class.

J gene: TRBJ2-7
D gene: TRBD2
V gene: TRBV9
clone size: once
CDR3 protein: CASSVGGTSGNEQYF
CDR3 DNA: TGTGCCAGCAGCGTAGGGGGGACTAGCGGGAACGAGCAGTACTTC

J gene: TRBJ2-7
D gene: TRBD2
V gene: TRBV27
clone size: -
CDR3 protein: CASSLGGTTYEQYF
CDR3 DNA: TGTGCCAGCAGTTTAGGCGGGACTACCTACGAGCAGTACTTC

J gene: TRBJ2-5
D gene: TRBD2
V gene: TRBV11-2
clone size: -
CDR3 protein: CASSLSGLAGGNSNF
CDR3 DNA: TGTGCCAGCAGCTTATCGGGACTAGCGGGAGGTAATAGCAACTTC

J gene: TRBJ1-1
D gene: -
V gene: TRBV19
clone size: once
CDR3 protein: CASSIGGPNTEAFF
CDR3 DNA: TGTGCCAGTAGTATAGGAGGGCCTAACACTGAAGCTTTCTTT

J gene: TRBJ1-2
D gene: TRBD1
V gene: TRBV13
clone size: -
CDR3 protein: CASSSRDRFFGYTF
CDR3 DNA: TGTGCCAGCAGCTCCCGGGACAGGTTTTTCGGCTACACCTTC

J gene: TRBJ2-3
D gene: TRBD2
V gene: TRBV28
clone size: -
CDR3 protein: CASIQSGLAGITDTQYF
CDR3 DNA: TGTGCCAGCATCCAAAGCGGGCTAGCGGGGATCACAGATACGCAGTATTTT

J gene: TRBJ2-7
D gene: TRBD2
V gene: TRBV6-1
clone size: -
CDR3 protein: CASSFRLAGGYEQYF
CDR3 DNA: TGTGCCAGCAGTTTCCGACTAGCGGGAGGTTACGAGCAGTACTTC

J gene: TRBJ2-7
D gene: TRBD2
V gene: TRBV5-1
clone size: -
CDR3 protein: CASSLTGGYEQYF
CDR3 DNA: TGCGCCAGCAGCTTAACGGGGGGCTACGAGCAGTACTTC

J gene: TRBJ1-1
D gene: -
V gene: TRBV2
clone size: -
CDR3 protein: CASGPGHDTEAFF
CDR3 DNA: TGTGCCAGCGGACCGGGACACGACACTGAAGCTTTCTTT

J gene: TRBJ2-1
D gene: TRBD2
V gene: TRBV7-2
clone size: -
CDR3 protein: CASSLALGGRAGEQFF
CDR3 DNA: TGTGCCAGCAGCTTAGCGCTCGGCGGGAGGGCCGGCGAGCAGTTCTTC

J gene: TRBJ2-7
D gene: -
V gene: TRBV15
clone size: -
CDR3 protein: CATSRDWVPYEQYF
CDR3 DNA: TGTGCCACCAGCAGGGACTGGGTTCCCTACGAGCAGTACTTC

J gene: TRBJ2-1
D gene: TRBD1
V gene: TRBV6-6
clone size: -
CDR3 protein: CASSLTGAPYNEQFF
CDR3 DNA: TGTGCCAGCAGCTTAACAGGGGCGCCCTACAATGAGCAGTTCTTC

J gene: TRBJ2-2
D gene: -
V gene: TRBV4-3
clone size: once
CDR3 protein: CASSPRYRGSHGELFF
CDR3 DNA: TGCGCCAGCAGCCCCCGATATCGAGGAAGCCACGGGGAGCTGTTTTTT

J gene: TRBJ2-5
D gene: TRBD2
V gene: TRBV28
clone size: -
CDR3 protein: CASSLWTSGKETQYF
CDR3 DNA: TGTGCCAGCAGTTTATGGACTAGCGGGAAAGAGACCCAGTACTTC

J gene: TRBJ2-5
D gene: -
V gene: TRBV29-1
clone size: once
CDR3 protein: CSVGPGNQETQYF
CDR3 DNA: TGCAGCGTTGGACCGGGGAACCAAGAGACCCAGTACTTC

J gene: TRBJ2-3
D gene: -
V gene: TRBV7-9
clone size: -
CDR3 protein: CASSLDVSVKYTDTQYF
CDR3 DNA: TGTGCCAGCAGCTTAGATGTTAGCGTGAAGTACACAGATACGCAGTATTTT

J gene: TRBJ2-3
D gene: TRBD2
V gene: TRBV4-3
clone size: -
CDR3 protein: CASSQNRGLAGSDTQYF
CDR3 DNA: TGCGCCAGCAGCCAGAACCGGGGACTAGCGGGATCAGATACGCAGTATTTT

J gene: TRBJ2-2
D gene: -
V gene: TRBV5-6
clone size: -
CDR3 protein: CASSFGTMNTGELFF
CDR3 DNA: TGTGCCAGCAGCTTTGGGACAATGAACACCGGGGAGCTGTTTTTT

J gene: TRBJ1-4
D gene: -
V gene: TRBV21-1
clone size: few
CDR3 protein: CASVGVNEKLFF
CDR3 DNA: TGTGCCAGCGTAGGAGTAAATGAAAAACTGTTTTTT

J gene: TRBJ2-5
D gene: -
V gene: TRBV28
clone size: -
CDR3 protein: CASSLASGDLYQETQYF
CDR3 DNA: TGTGCCAGCAGTCTAGCTTCGGGGGACTTGTACCAAGAGACCCAGTACTTC

J gene: TRBJ1-5
D gene: TRBD1
V gene: TRBV19
clone size: few
CDR3 protein: CASSTRQGKGNQPQHF
CDR3 DNA: TGTGCCAGTAGTACCCGACAGGGGAAGGGCAATCAGCCCCAGCATTTT

J gene: TRBJ1-1
D gene: TRBD1
V gene: TRBV30
clone size: -
CDR3 protein: CAWSGDRGPNTEAFF
CDR3 DNA: TGTGCCTGGAGTGGGGACAGGGGCCCGAACACTGAAGCTTTCTTT